This TCR beta chain was sequenced in a study of blood T cell repertoires in COVID-19. Study-level information: Nucleic acid was either cDNA or gDNA, and it came from T cells, B-cell-depleted T cells, or PBMCs.

Enrolled through a virtual design, the participants were between roughly 18 and 89 years of age and came from about two dozen US areas. Donors in Cohort 3 who had recovered were those with two negative PCRs, healthcare professional clearance, or resolution of their symptoms. In the authors' methods: Reference gene primer amplification gave estimated nucleated cell counts. The table came from immunoSEQ multiplex PCR; TCRdb's copy has only in-frame clones and leaves some out. That table supplies the V and J calls and clone size; D and trimming were determined from the DNA. This table holds approximately 300,000 clones, approximately 89% found once. This receptor was identified in a woman in her thirties who had recovered from COVID-19. The specimen sequenced was PBMCs or T cells enriched from blood (not recorded which).

CDR3 loop: CASGLGGSTEAFF. The CDR3 region has the DNA TGCGCCAGCGGACTAGGAGGGAGTACTGAAGCTTTCTTT. The rearrangement links TRBV5-1 to TRBJ1-1; D is undetermined. This CDR3 has 13 residues. Germline V gives CDR1 SGHRS, CDR2 YFSETQ. V was trimmed by 7 bases and J by 5 bases, leaving 15 bases between them.